Listed here are 9 T cell receptor beta chains from one sample, sequenced in a study of response to subunit inactivated influenza vaccine. TCRdb reprocessed the RT-PCR reads via MiXCR and lists one record per CDR3 protein. The sample holds 400,000 to 550,000 distinct CDR3 sequences, about 25% seen once. The sequencing used CD4+ T cells sorted from PBMCs, collected around 5 days after vaccination. The receptors were sampled from a man between 45 and 60 years old who received an inactivated influenza vaccine.

The J gene is TRBJ2-5, the V gene TRBV7-2; 7 bases match TRBD1. Per the germline V gene, CDR1 is SGHTA and CDR2 is FQGNSA. This CDR3 contains 15 residues. V lost 5 bases and J lost 3; bases outside the gene matches: 9. CDR3 sequence (DNA): TGTGCCAGCAGCCGTCCGGGGACAGCGAAAGAGACCCAGTACTTC. This translates into CASSRPGTAKETQYF.

This clonotype was recorded a few times. The chain links TRBV27 to TRBJ2-2; 7 bases agree with TRBD2. The germline V gene has CDR1 MNHEY and CDR2 SMNVEV (reference sequence). The CDR3 extends over 12 amino acids. V gave up 5 bases and J gave up 7 bases; unmatched junction bases: 1. The CDR3: CASSREVGELFF. The CDR3 DNA sequence: TGTGCCAGCAGTCGGGAGGTCGGGGAGCTGTTTTTT.

This clonotype was observed a handful of times. The chain employs TRBV5-1 and TRBJ2-5; the D is unclear. Germline lookup yields CDR1 SGHRS and CDR2 YFSETQ. The CDR3 contains 15 residues. V was shortened by 4 bases and J by 1 base, with 14 bases between the two germline ends. CDR3 sequence: CASSNPEVVQETQYF. DNA of the CDR3: TGCGCCAGCAGCAACCCCGAGGTGGTCCAAGAGACCCAGTACTTC.

The chain uses TRBV29-1 and TRBJ2-5; 11 bases agree with TRBD2. Germline V gene sequence: CDR1 SQVTM, CDR2 ANQGSEA. The CDR3 loop spans 15 amino acids. V shed 7 bases, J shed 11 bases, and the junction held 18 bases outside the gene matches. The CDR3 bases are TGCAGCGGTATGGACAGTTTGGCAGGACTAGCGGGTCAGTACTTC. Translation: CSGMDSLAGLAGQYF.

The chain recombines TRBV4-1 with TRBJ2-5; D uncertain. V gave up 3 bases and J gave up 5 bases, with 10 bases separating them. This CDR3 region has 13 residues. Germline CDR1 reads MGHRA; CDR2 reads YSYEKL. This chain's CDR3 is CASSQANGETQYF. CDR3 sequence (DNA): TGCGCCAGCAGCCAGGCTAACGGGGAGACCCAGTACTTC.

V usage is TRBV20-1 and J usage is TRBJ1-5; D is possibly TRBD1 (5 bases). Trimming cost V 3 bases and J 7 bases, with 16 bases left between them. This CDR3 spans 14 amino acids. Germline CDR1 and CDR2: DFQATT and SNEGSKA (reference sequence). The CDR3 spells CSASSGTSLQPQHF. The CDR3 nucleotides read TGCAGTGCTAGTTCGGGGACGTCCTTACAGCCCCAGCATTTT.

The CDR3 nucleotides read TGCGCCGGGAGCAGGTTGATTTACAATGAGCAGTTCTTC. Amino acids: CAGSRLIYNEQFF. This rearrangement joins TRBV4-1 to TRBJ2-1; D is perhaps TRBD2 (5 bases). With 11 bases removed from V and 4 bases from J, the gap between germline ends came to 15 bases. The CDR3 is 13 residues long. CDR1 MGHRA and CDR2 YSYEKL come from the germline V gene.

This clonotype was seen only a few times. The chain uses TRBV20-1 and TRBJ2-5, with no clear D. The CDR3 length is 14 residues. Trimming removed 6 bases from V and 2 bases from J, with 16 bases in between. Looked up from germline, CDR1 is DFQATT and CDR2 is SNEGSKA (reference sequence). This CDR3 is CSAKVGLGQETQYF. CDR3 DNA: TGCAGTGCCAAAGTAGGCTTAGGTCAAGAGACCCAGTACTTC.

The chain joins TRBV12-3 or TRBV12-4 to TRBJ2-7, with 8 positions matching TRBD1. The CDR3 extends over 13 amino acids. The V and J ends lost 2 bases and 9 bases, in that order; junction bases with no gene match: 6. The CDR3 loop reads CASSLQQGVWQYF. The CDR3 DNA is TGTGCCAGCAGTTTACAACAGGGGGTTTGGCAGTACTTC.